The entry below gives a single T cell receptor (beta chain) sequence along with its context. The record originates from a study of T cells in Graves' hyperthyroidism and ophthalmopathy. Template material for amplifying TCR beta CDR3 regions consisted of RNA transcripts. Using the HTBI primer set, a first-round RT-PCR was run on the TCR CDR3. TCRdb re-called the multiplex PCR reads with MiXCR, one entry per CDR3 protein. The sample has around 700,000 distinct CDR3 sequences, around 19% seen once. The CDR3 spans 15 residues. Germline CDR1 SGHVS, CDR2 FQNEAQ. Trimming took 7 bases from V and 6 from J; bases not matched to a gene: 7.

The rearrangement links TRBV7-8 to TRBJ2-2; TRBD2 matches at 11 bases. Source material: blood. This receptor was obtained from a woman aged 50 to 60 with Graves' hyperthyroidism that later progressed to Graves' ophthalmopathy. The CDR3 nucleotides are TGTGCCAGCACCCAACTAGCGGGGGAGGCCGGGGAGCTGTTTTTT. Translation gives CASTQLAGEAGELFF.